This T cell receptor beta chain stems from a study of T cells in Graves' hyperthyroidism and ophthalmopathy. Researchers took RNA transcripts and amplified the TCR beta CDR3 regions from them. Carried out on the TCR CDR3, a first-round RT-PCR used the HTBI primer set. MiXCR, applied by TCRdb to the multiplex PCR reads, yields one record per CDR3 protein. This sample has about 690,000 distinct CDR3 sequences, with roughly 17% found just once. The receptor was derived from a man in his fifties or sixties with Graves' hyperthyroidism. The specimen sequenced was blood.

The chain's CDR3 is CASSRWGENTGELFF. The DNA of the CDR3 is TGTGCCAGCAGCCGCTGGGGAGAGAACACCGGGGAGCTGTTTTTT. The rearrangement uses TRBV12-3 or TRBV12-4 and TRBJ2-2, with D perhaps matching TRBD2 (5 bases). The CDR3 totals 15 residues. The V end was cut by 6 bases, the J end by 1 base, with 12 bases between.